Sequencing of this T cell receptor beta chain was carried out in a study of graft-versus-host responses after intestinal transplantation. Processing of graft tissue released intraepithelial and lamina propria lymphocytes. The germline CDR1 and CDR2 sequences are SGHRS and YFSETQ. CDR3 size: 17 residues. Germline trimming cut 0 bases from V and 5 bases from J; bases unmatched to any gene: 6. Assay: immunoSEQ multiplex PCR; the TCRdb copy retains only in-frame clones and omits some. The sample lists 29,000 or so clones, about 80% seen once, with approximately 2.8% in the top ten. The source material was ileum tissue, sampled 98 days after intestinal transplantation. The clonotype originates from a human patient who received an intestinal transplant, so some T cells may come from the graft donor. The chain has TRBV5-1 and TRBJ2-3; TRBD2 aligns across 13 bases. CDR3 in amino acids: CASSLEGGLAGIDTQYF. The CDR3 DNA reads TGCGCCAGCAGCTTGGAGGGGGGACTAGCGGGAATAGATACGCAGTATTTT.